These 26 T cell receptor beta chains were all obtained from the same sample, sequenced in a study of TIL therapy for anti-PD-1-resistant metastatic lung cancer. The immunoSEQ assay was v3. Sequencing was performed with immunoSEQ multiplex PCR; in TCRdb, only in-frame clones are kept and a portion is missing. The table lists fewer than 30,000 clones, over 55% of them singletons. Time point defined: pre-treatment sample, taken before nivolumab and TIL therapy. Most excised metastases sampled were pleural nodules or supraclavicular lymph nodes. Sequenced here: tumor tissue, sampled at baseline. These receptors all stem from a woman aged 30 to 85 with non-small cell lung cancer.

V usage is TRBV11-2 and J usage is TRBJ1-1; maybe TRBD1 (5 bases). Germline CDR1 reads SGHAT; CDR2 reads FQNNGV. Trimming removed 8 bases at V and 4 bases at J, with 20 bases between. This CDR3 comprises 15 residues. The CDR3 sequence is CASVDYGTFGTEAFF. CDR3 coding DNA: TGTGCCAGCGTTGACTACGGGACTTTTGGCACTGAAGCTTTCTTT.

This clone was detected only a few times. This chain joins TRBV6-1 and TRBJ1-2; TRBD1 agrees at 7 bases. CDR1 is MNHNS, CDR2 SASEGT, per germline. This CDR3 has 16 amino acids. V lost 3 bases and J lost 3; bases outside the gene matches: 10. The CDR3 DNA reads as TGTGCCAGCAGTGAGAGGGCAGGGGGGAGTGACTATGGCTACACCTTC. Translating gives CASSERAGGSDYGYTF.

The chain couples TRBV28 to TRBJ2-7; 9 bases fit TRBD2. Germline CDR1 reads MDHEN; CDR2 reads SYDVKM. CDR3 length: 15 amino acids. With 3 bases clipped from V and 4 bases from J, the junction kept 7 bases outside the gene matches. The CDR3 DNA is TGTGCCAGCAGTTTTCCTAGCGGGGCTAAGTACGAGCAGTACTTC. Amino acids: CASSFPSGAKYEQYF. The variable domain in full, with the rest retrieved from reference TRBV28 and TRBJ2-7, is DVKVTQSSRYLVKRTGEKVFLECVQDMDHENMFWYRQDPGLGLRLIYFSYDVKMKEKGDIPEGYSVSREKKERFSLILESASTNQTSMYLCASSFPSGAKYEQYFGPGTRLTVT.

V gene TRBV29-1 combines with J gene TRBJ2-5; D remains ambiguous. The CDR3 spans 8 residues. Trimming shortened V by 3 bases and J by 7 bases, and 0 bases separated the two germline ends. CDR1 and CDR2 (germline): SQVTM, ANQGSEA. In nucleotides, the CDR3 is TGCAGCGTTGAGACCCAGTACTTC. It translates to CSVETQYF.

The rearrangement joins TRBV7-6 to TRBJ1-4; D uncertain. In germline, CDR1 is SGHVS, CDR2 FNYEAQ. V was pared by 5 bases and J by 4 bases, with 5 bases between. CDR3 length: 12 residues. CDR3 loop: CASSPNNEKLFF. DNA of the CDR3: TGTGCCAGCAGCCCTAATAATGAAAAACTGTTTTTT.

The DNA of the CDR3 is TGTGCCAGCAGTGGGGGTCGGGTATCAGGGGTTCGCACTGAAGCTTTCTTT. Translating gives CASSGGRVSGVRTEAFF. The gene calls are TRBV25-1 and TRBJ1-1, with a tentative D call TRBD1 (6 bases). This CDR3 spans 17 amino acids. Looked up from germline, CDR1 is MGHDK and CDR2 is SYGVNS. Trimming shortened V by 4 bases and J by 4 bases, and 22 bases separated the two germline ends.

This rearrangement joins TRBV5-5 to TRBJ2-5; D could derive from TRBD1 or TRBD2 (5 bases each). This CDR3 spans 15 amino acids. Germline-derived CDR1 and CDR2 are SGHKS and YYEKEE (reference sequence). V was shortened by 0 bases and J by 4 bases, with 13 bases between the two germline ends. CDR3 amino acids: CASSLGGASSETQYF. As DNA, the CDR3 is TGTGCCAGCAGCTTGGGAGGGGCCTCCTCAGAGACCCAGTACTTC.

V usage is TRBV5-1 and J usage is TRBJ1-1, with D possibly TRBD1 on 5 matching bases. Germline CDR1 SGHRS, CDR2 YFSETQ. Trimming left V 5 bases short and J 5 bases short, with 16 bases between. CDR3 length: 14 residues. The CDR3 is CASREGSFGTEAFF. As DNA, the CDR3 is TGCGCCAGCAGAGAGGGGAGCTTTGGGACTGAAGCTTTCTTT.

The chain joins TRBV2 to TRBJ1-5; D not certain. Trimming pared 5 bases from V and 0 bases from J, leaving 2 bases between. Germline V gene lookup returns CDR1 SNHLY and CDR2 FYNNEI. This CDR3 is 12 amino acids long. In DNA, the CDR3 is TGTGCCAGCAGTAATAGCAATCAGCCCCAGCATTTT. The encoded protein is CASSNSNQPQHF.

The V gene is TRBV6-6, the J gene TRBJ2-7; D might be TRBD1 (6 bases). This CDR3 has 15 residues. Germline CDR1 and CDR2: MNHNY and SVGAGI (reference sequence). Trimming pared 5 bases from V and 0 bases from J, leaving 14 bases between. This CDR3 reads CASSLPGQNSYEQYF. In DNA form, the CDR3 reads TGTGCCAGCAGTCTACCGGGACAAAACTCCTACGAGCAGTACTTC.

This clone has only a few counts. The V and J genes are TRBV9 and TRBJ2-2; perhaps TRBD2 as D (5 bases). Trimming shortened V by 0 bases and J by 6 bases, and 9 bases separated the two germline ends. The CDR3 length is 14 residues. Germline V gene sequence: CDR1 SGDLS, CDR2 YYNGEE. CDR3 in amino acids: CASSVVSRAGELFF. CDR3 DNA: TGTGCCAGCAGCGTAGTGTCGCGGGCCGGGGAGCTGTTTTTT.

This clone has only a few counts. This sequence joins TRBV6-4 and TRBJ1-5, with 9 bases identical to TRBD1. CDR3 length: 13 amino acids. V was pared by 5 bases and J by 7 bases, with 3 bases of the junction left unmatched. Germline loops: CDR1 MRHNA, CDR2 SNTAGT. The CDR3 is CASSQDRGQPQHF. As DNA, the CDR3 is TGTGCCAGCAGTCAGGACAGGGGCCAGCCCCAGCATTTT.

The CDR3 DNA reads as TGTGCCAGCAGCGTAGGTTGGGGCGACACTGAAGCTTTCTTT. Protein product: CASSVGWGDTEAFF. The chain employs TRBV9 and TRBJ1-1; D is possibly TRBD1 (5 bases). The CDR3 loop spans 14 amino acids. Germline values: CDR1 SGDLS, CDR2 YYNGEE. V was trimmed by 0 bases and J by 3 bases, leaving 9 bases between them. The variable domain in full, completed from reference TRBV9 and TRBJ1-1, reads DSGVTQTPKHLITATGQRVTLRCSPRSGDLSVYWYQQSLDQGLQFLIQYYNGEERAKGNILERFSAQQFPDLHSELNLSSLELGDSALYFCASSVGWGDTEAFFGQGTRLTVV.

This clone showed up just a few times. The J gene is TRBJ2-1, the V gene TRBV18; D remains unclear. Germline assignment: CDR1 KGHSH and CDR2 LQKENI. The ends were cut back, 3 bases at V and 2 bases at J, with 11 bases in the middle. The CDR3 runs to 15 residues. CDR3: CASSPSRPTYNEQFF. The CDR3 coding sequence is TGTGCCAGCTCACCTTCACGTCCCACCTACAATGAGCAGTTCTTC.

Judged by abundance, this clone is medium-sized. The chain links TRBV27 to TRBJ1-4; the D gene is possibly TRBD1 (5 bases). The CDR3 runs 16 residues. The V end was cut by 3 bases, the J end by 0 bases, with 11 bases between. Germline V lookup: CDR1 MNHEY, CDR2 SMNVEV (reference sequence). CDR3 residues: CASSFGGFATNEKLFF. CDR3 coding DNA: TGTGCCAGCAGTTTTGGGGGTTTTGCAACTAATGAAAAACTGTTTTTT. Based on the CDR3 plus reference TRBV27 and TRBJ1-4, the full variable domain is EAQVTQNPRYLITVTGKKLTVTCSQNMNHEYMSWYRQDPGLGLRQIYYSMNVEVTDKGDVPEGYKVSRKEKRNFPLILESPSPNQTSLYFCASSFGGFATNEKLFFGSGTQLSVL.

This clone is termed medium-sized. The CDR3 DNA reads TGTGCCATCAGGGGGACCCGGGAAGAGACCCAGTACTTC. It specifies CAIRGTREETQYF. V gene TRBV10-3 combines with J gene TRBJ2-5; D may match TRBD1 or TRBD2 (5 bases each). Germline V gives CDR1 ENHRY, CDR2 SYGVKD. The CDR3 totals 13 residues. Between the trimmed V and J ends, which lost 6 bases and 3 bases, there was a span of 11 bases.

Ten or more counts support this clone. The chain is built from TRBV6-1 and TRBJ1-2; D is ambiguous. In germline, CDR1 is MNHNS, CDR2 SASEGT. The CDR3 covers 13 residues. Trimming cost V 1 base and J 3 bases, with 6 bases left between them. In nucleotides, the CDR3 is TGTGCCAGCAGTGAAGAGACGGACTATGGCTACACCTTC. As protein: CASSEETDYGYTF.

This clone was seen a handful of times. The chain uses TRBV7-9 and TRBJ2-7, with 8 bases identical to TRBD1. CDR1 is SEHNR, CDR2 FQNEAQ, per germline (reference sequence). The CDR3 has 15 amino acids. V shed 4 bases, J shed 3 bases, and the junction held 8 bases outside the gene matches. The CDR3 nucleotides are TGTGCCAGCAGCTCAATCGGACAGGGCCACTACGAGCAGTACTTC. This codes for CASSSIGQGHYEQYF.

V usage is TRBV7-2 and J usage is TRBJ2-3; D not resolved. The germline V gene has CDR1 SGHTA and CDR2 FQGNSA. The CDR3 loop spans 12 amino acids. Trimming pared 5 bases from V and 6 bases from J, leaving 9 bases between. CDR3 in amino acids: CASSLPWDTQYF. For the CDR3, the DNA is TGTGCCAGCAGCCTCCCCTGGGATACGCAGTATTTT. Based on the CDR3 plus reference TRBV7-2 and TRBJ2-3, the full variable domain is GAGVSQSPSNKVTEKGKDVELRCDPISGHTALYWYRQSLGQGLEFLIYFQGNSAPDKSGLPSDRFSAERTGGSVSTLTIQRTQQEDSAVYLCASSLPWDTQYFGPGTRLTVL.

This clone was counted a few times. The chain recombines TRBV6-5 with TRBJ1-2; possibly TRBD1 for D (6 bases). The CDR3 is 12 residues long. The V and J ends lost 6 bases and 8 bases respectively, with 13 bases between them. Germline values: CDR1 MNHEY, CDR2 SVGAGI. CDR3 loop: CASRSTGRGYTF. The DNA of the CDR3 is TGTGCCAGCAGGTCTACAGGGAGGGGCTACACCTTC.

The genes are TRBV10-3 and TRBJ1-1; D not certain. Germline-derived CDR1 and CDR2 are ENHRY and SYGVKD. V was cut by 6 bases and J by 0 bases, with 8 bases left in between. The CDR3 is 13 amino acids. The CDR3 region is CAIRLDLNTEAFF. The DNA for the CDR3 is TGTGCCATCAGATTAGACCTGAACACTGAAGCTTTCTTT.

The chain recombines TRBV18 with TRBJ2-1; 12 bases are shared with TRBD2. Germline CDR1 reads KGHSH; CDR2 reads LQKENI. This CDR3 is built from 15 residues. V lost 4 bases to trimming and J lost 4 bases; unmatched junction nucleotides: 2. The CDR3 loop reads CASSQTSGSYNEQFF. DNA of the CDR3: TGTGCCAGCTCACAGACTAGCGGGAGTTACAATGAGCAGTTCTTC.

The table lists this clone with many counts. The CDR3 DNA reads as TGTGCCATCAGTGAGGCTACAGGGCGTGGAAACACCATATATTTT. The encoded protein is CAISEATGRGNTIYF. The chain has TRBV10-3 and TRBJ1-3; possible D gene TRBD1, 6 bases. Trimming shortened V by 2 bases and J by 3 bases, and 11 bases separated the two germline ends. The CDR3 is 15 residues long. The germline CDR1 and CDR2 sequences are ENHRY and SYGVKD.

The V gene is TRBV4-1, the J gene TRBJ2-3; no clear D. The CDR3 contains 17 residues. The ends were cut back, 0 bases at V and 4 bases at J, with 17 bases in the middle. Germline loops: CDR1 MGHRA, CDR2 YSYEKL. The CDR3 sequence: CASSQELSPASPDTQYF. The DNA for the CDR3 is TGCGCCAGCAGCCAAGAACTTAGTCCAGCTTCCCCAGATACGCAGTATTTT.

The rearrangement uses TRBV9 and TRBJ1-1; TRBD1 is a possible D gene (5 bases). Trimming pared 0 bases from V and 1 base from J, leaving 10 bases between. The CDR3 length is 15 residues. Per germline, CDR1 SGDLS and CDR2 YYNGEE. CDR3 sequence reads: CASSVGRGANTEAFF. Written as DNA, the CDR3 is TGTGCCAGCAGCGTAGGTAGAGGGGCGAACACTGAAGCTTTCTTT.

This clone was counted a few times. The chain combines TRBV5-1 with TRBJ2-7; maybe TRBD1 (6 bases). The germline CDR1 and CDR2 sequences are SGHRS and YFSETQ. The V end lost 2 bases, the J end lost 6 bases, and 12 bases lay between the germline ends. The CDR3 covers 13 residues. The CDR3 DNA is TGCGCCAGCAGCTTAGGACAGTTATCCGAGCAGTACTTC. It encodes CASSLGQLSEQYF.